Shown below are 26 T cell receptor beta chains from a single sample sequenced in a study of blood T cell repertoires in COVID-19. Repertoires were generated with immunoSEQ multiplex PCR, while TCRdb's copy carries only in-frame clones and drops some. This table has some 170,000 clones, roughly 87% appearing once. The material sequenced was peripheral blood. The receptors come from a woman in her sixties or seventies who had recovered from COVID-19.

The chain employs TRBV7-2 and TRBJ2-5, with TRBD1 identical over 9 bases. Germline V lookup: CDR1 SGHTA, CDR2 FQGNSA. After removal of 5 bases from V and 5 bases from J, the junction contained 3 bases not matched to a gene. The CDR3 consists of 13 residues. As DNA, the CDR3 is TGTGCCAGCAGCCGGGACAGGGCCGAGACCCAGTACTTC. This codes for CASSRDRAETQYF.

The CDR3 loop reads CASSQAGGRGTQYF. The CDR3, as DNA: TGTGCCAGCAGCCAAGCGGGGGGGCGTGGGACCCAGTACTTC. The chain carries TRBV3-1 (or the pseudogene TRBV3-2) and TRBJ2-5; 8 bases are shared with TRBD2. CDR3 length: 14 amino acids. Germline assignment: CDR1 LGHDT and CDR2 YNNKEL (reference sequence). The ends lost 1 base at V and 7 bases at J; junction bases unmatched: 5.

This chain joins TRBV5-1 and TRBJ1-1; perhaps TRBD1 as D (5 bases). Germline V gives CDR1 SGHRS, CDR2 YFSETQ. The CDR3 length is 16 residues. The V gene lost 2 bases and the J gene lost 1 base, with 15 bases spanning the gap. The CDR3 protein is CASSFTYLGPNTEAFF. The CDR3, as DNA: TGCGCCAGCAGCTTCACCTACTTGGGGCCGAACACTGAAGCTTTCTTT.

The chain employs TRBV11-2 and TRBJ2-7; D is perhaps TRBD1 (6 bases). This CDR3 spans 15 amino acids. Trimming took 1 base from V and 4 from J, leaving 14 bases between them. Germline CDR1 and CDR2: SGHAT and FQNNGV. As DNA, the CDR3 is TGTGCCAGCAGCTTAGCGGCGGCAGGGGTATACGAGCAGTACTTC. It translates to CASSLAAAGVYEQYF.

This clone was seen once. J is TRBJ2-2 and V is TRBV5-1; the D gene is possibly TRBD2 (6 bases). The CDR3 is 15 amino acids. V was pared by 5 bases and J by 6 bases, with 17 bases between. CDR1 and CDR2 (germline): SGHRS, YFSETQ. The chain's CDR3 is CASRPPGLDPGELFF. The CDR3 DNA reads TGCGCCAGCAGACCTCCGGGACTCGACCCCGGGGAGCTGTTTTTT.

The V gene is TRBV29-1, the J gene TRBJ2-3; 15 bases are shared with TRBD2. There are 13 residues in the CDR3. The germline V gene has CDR1 SQVTM and CDR2 ANQGSEA. CDR3 nucleotides: TGCAGTGCAGGACTAGCGGGGGGGTATACGCAGTATTTT. This sequence encodes CSAGLAGGYTQYF.

The V call is TRBV7-9, the J call TRBJ2-3; weak D call: TRBD1 (7 bases). V lost 6 bases, J lost 0 bases, and 16 bases lay in between. CDR3 length equals 16 residues. Germline V lookup: CDR1 SEHNR, CDR2 FQNEAQ (reference sequence). The CDR3 spells CASSPIQGTSTDTQYF. In DNA form, the CDR3 reads TGTGCCAGCAGTCCGATACAGGGGACTAGCACAGATACGCAGTATTTT.

The V and J genes are TRBV28 and TRBJ1-2, with TRBD1 matching over 9 bases. V gave up 8 bases and J gave up 5 bases; unmatched junction bases: 12. The CDR3 consists of 15 residues. Looked up from germline, CDR1 is MDHEN and CDR2 is SYDVKM. CDR3 protein: CASQPPHGQGYGYTF. In nucleotides, the CDR3 is TGTGCCAGCCAACCCCCCCACGGACAGGGGTATGGCTACACCTTC.

The V call is TRBV5-4, the J call TRBJ1-2, with 8 bases identical to TRBD1. CDR3 length equals 15 residues. Germline V lookup: CDR1 SGHNT, CDR2 YYREEE (reference sequence). J gave up 0 bases and V 3 bases, and 4 bases lay outside the gene matches. The DNA of the CDR3 is TGTGCCAGCAGCTCGATGACAGGGGCTAACTATGGCTACACCTTC. Translation gives CASSSMTGANYGYTF. Using reference TRBV5-4 and TRBJ1-2 for the parts outside the CDR3, the full variable domain is ETGVTQSPTHLIKTRGQQVTLRCSSQSGHNTVSWYQQALGQGPQFIFQYYREEENGRGNFPPRFSGLQFPNYSSELNVNALELDDSALYLCASSSMTGANYGYTFGSGTRLTVV.

J is TRBJ2-7 and V is TRBV4-2, with 10 nucleotides matching TRBD2. The CDR3 is made up of 16 amino acids. J lost 1 base, V lost 0 bases, and 3 bases had no gene match. The germline CDR1 and CDR2 sequences are LGHNA and YNFKEQ. In DNA form, the CDR3 reads TGTGCCAGCAGCCAAGAAGCTAGCGGGGGATCCTACGAGCAGTACTTC. This sequence encodes CASSQEASGGSYEQYF.

V usage is TRBV10-1 and J usage is TRBJ2-7; TRBD1 agrees at 11 bases. V was clipped by 5 bases and J by 2 bases; unmatched bases: 8. This CDR3 has 16 residues. Per germline, CDR1 WNHNN and CDR2 SYGVQD (reference sequence). The CDR3 sequence: CASSQVPGQGAYEQYF. For the CDR3, the DNA is TGCGCCAGCAGTCAGGTTCCGGGACAGGGGGCCTACGAGCAGTACTTC.

This chain uses TRBV5-1 with TRBJ1-2; the match to TRBD1 covers 9 bases. The germline V gene has CDR1 SGHRS and CDR2 YFSETQ. The length of the CDR3 is 15 residues. V dropped 2 bases and J dropped 8; count of bases not matched to a gene: 10. CDR3 sequence reads: CASSLFTGGAGGYTF. CDR3 DNA sequence: TGCGCCAGCAGCTTATTTACAGGGGGCGCGGGAGGCTACACCTTC.

This sequence joins TRBV2 and TRBJ1-1; D is perhaps TRBD1 (6 bases). Trimming removed 1 base from V and 4 bases from J, with 19 bases in between. The CDR3 length is 17 residues. The V gene's germline CDR1 is SNHLY and CDR2 FYNNEI. CDR3 residues: CASSEVGAQRGLTEAFF. The DNA for the CDR3 is TGTGCCAGCAGTGAAGTAGGGGCCCAGCGGGGGCTCACTGAAGCTTTCTTT.

This chain links TRBV28 with TRBJ2-7; 9 bases align to TRBD1. The CDR3 is 12 amino acids. The trim removed 2 bases at V and 12 bases at J, leaving 5 bases unmatched. Looked up from germline, CDR1 is MDHEN and CDR2 is SYDVKM. The CDR3 nucleotides are TGTGCCAGCAGTTTAACAGACAGGGGGACGTACTTC. Translated, it gives CASSLTDRGTYF.

This rearrangement joins TRBV28 to TRBJ2-7; TRBD1 matches at 9 bases. The CDR3 is 15 residues long. Germline V lookup: CDR1 MDHEN, CDR2 SYDVKM. V lost 5 bases to trimming and J lost 2 bases; unmatched junction nucleotides: 7. This CDR3 reads CASSPGQGGTYEQYF. Here the CDR3 DNA reads TGTGCCAGCAGTCCGGGACAGGGTGGAACCTACGAGCAGTACTTC.

The chain links TRBV5-4 to TRBJ1-1; a possible D gene is TRBD1 (5 bases). Germline CDR1 is SGHNT and CDR2 is YYREEE (reference sequence). V was pared by 0 bases and J by 5 bases, with 14 bases between. CDR3 length: 15 residues. The CDR3 sequence is CASSLGTSSKTEAFF. The CDR3 DNA sequence: TGTGCCAGCAGCTTGGGGACAAGCTCGAAGACTGAAGCTTTCTTT.

CDR3 residues: CASSQETSGGTGELFF. The CDR3 DNA follows: TGTGCCAGCAGCCAAGAGACTAGCGGGGGGACCGGGGAGCTGTTTTTT. The gene calls are TRBV3-1 (or the pseudogene TRBV3-2) and TRBJ2-2; TRBD2 matches 13 bases. This CDR3 is built from 16 residues. V dropped 0 bases and J dropped 5; count of bases not matched to a gene: 0. Per the germline V gene, CDR1 is LGHDT and CDR2 is YNNKEL (reference sequence).

The CDR3 here is CASSAGNTIYF. The CDR3 DNA reads TGTGCCAGCAGTGCGGGAAACACCATATATTTT. The gene calls are TRBV12-3 or TRBV12-4 and TRBJ1-3; D ambiguous. The CDR3 is 11 residues long. The germline V and J ends were trimmed by 5 bases and 4 bases, with 3 bases remaining between them.

This sequence joins TRBV9 and TRBJ1-1; a possible D gene is TRBD1 (6 bases). This CDR3 has 15 residues. Germline V gene lookup returns CDR1 SGDLS and CDR2 YYNGEE. Trimming removed 2 bases from V and 2 bases from J, with 13 bases in between. The CDR3 bases are TGTGCCAGCAGCGTTCAGGAAGGGGGAAACACTGAAGCTTTCTTT. It codes for CASSVQEGGNTEAFF.

This chain connects TRBV5-1 to TRBJ2-2; tentative D call: TRBD2 (7 bases). The V and J ends lost 4 bases and 3 bases respectively, with 10 bases between them. The CDR3 is made up of 14 amino acids. Germline V gene sequence: CDR1 SGHRS, CDR2 YFSETQ. CDR3 amino acids: CASSPGGHTGELFF. The CDR3 coding sequence is TGCGCCAGCAGCCCGGGGGGCCACACCGGGGAGCTGTTTTTT. Full variable domain (missing parts from reference TRBV5-1 and TRBJ2-2): KAGVTQTPRYLIKTRGQQVTLSCSPISGHRSVSWYQQTPGQGLQFLFEYFSETQRNKGNFPGRFSGRQFSNSRSEMNVSTLELGDSALYLCASSPGGHTGELFFGEGSRLTVL.

The rearrangement links TRBV11-1 to TRBJ2-7, with a weak D call TRBD2 (6 bases). Per germline, CDR1 SGHAT and CDR2 FQDESV (reference sequence). This CDR3 has 13 amino acids. V shed 1 base and J shed 5 bases, with 9 bases lying between them. CDR3 protein: CASSLGEVNEQYF. CDR3 nucleotides: TGTGCCAGCAGCTTAGGGGAGGTTAACGAGCAGTACTTC.

The chain employs TRBV4-3 and TRBJ1-1, with a tentative D call TRBD1 (5 bases). CDR1 and CDR2 from the germline V gene are LGHNA and YSLEER. This CDR3 is 17 amino acids long. The germline V and J ends were trimmed by 0 bases and 0 bases, with 14 bases remaining between them. The CDR3 sequence is CASSQDPSGRMNTEAFF. Here the CDR3 DNA reads TGCGCCAGCAGCCAAGATCCATCAGGGCGAATGAACACTGAAGCTTTCTTT.

The rearrangement joins TRBV19 to TRBJ2-2; D uncertain. This CDR3 comprises 13 residues. V lost 2 bases to trimming and J lost 6 bases, with 7 bases between them. Germline V gene sequence: CDR1 LNHDA, CDR2 SQIVND (reference sequence). The chain's CDR3 is CASSIPPAGELFF. The CDR3 DNA sequence: TGTGCCAGTAGTATACCCCCTGCCGGGGAGCTGTTTTTT.

This sequence joins TRBV28 and TRBJ1-2, with TRBD1 matching 12 bases. Germline trimming cut 2 bases from V and 8 bases from J; bases unmatched to any gene: 12. Looked up from germline, CDR1 is MDHEN and CDR2 is SYDVKM. The CDR3 runs to 17 residues. Written as DNA, the CDR3 is TGTGCCAGCAGTTTAACACCGGGACAGGGGGCGCGAAGCGGCTACACCTTC. Its protein product is CASSLTPGQGARSGYTF.

The rearrangement uses TRBV5-4 and TRBJ2-1; TRBD1 is a possible D gene (6 bases). Per germline, CDR1 SGHNT and CDR2 YYREEE (reference sequence). Trimming removed 0 bases from V and 6 bases from J, with 10 bases in between. The CDR3 is 14 amino acids. This CDR3 reads CASSLAGQTNEQFF. CDR3 in DNA: TGTGCCAGCAGCTTGGCCGGACAGACCAATGAGCAGTTCTTC.

This chain uses TRBV3-1 (or the pseudogene TRBV3-2) with TRBJ2-1; the match to TRBD2 covers 13 bases. J was trimmed by 5 bases and V by 1 base; bases with no gene match: 2. CDR1 is LGHDT, CDR2 YNNKEL, per germline (reference sequence). This CDR3 has 16 amino acids. The CDR3 region is CASSQGTSGGHNEQFF. CDR3 nucleotide sequence: TGTGCCAGCAGCCAAGGGACTAGCGGGGGCCACAATGAGCAGTTCTTC.